One and the same sample provided the 28 T cell receptor beta chains below, sequenced in a study of tumor and adjacent non-tumor tissue in lung cancer (dated by TCRdb to the late 2010s). Receptors were amplified or captured by multiplex PCR. Sequencing took place on an Illumina HiSeq 2500. TCRbeta libraries were constructed through three rounds of nested PCR with primers (Table S4) according to protocols adapted from ARM-PCR. TCRdb reprocessed the public reads (quality trimming at Q25 with fastp, clone calling with MiXCR) and kept in-frame beta chains. Rows are combined by CDR3 protein, so each entry shows the most common genes and DNA. The sample table lists some 71,000 distinct CDR3 sequences, roughly 72% of them with a count of one. The ten largest make up around 9.5% of the sample. RNA was isolated from bulk unsorted tissue, and RNA quality was assessed with a NanoDrop ND-1000 and an Agilent 2100.

The sequenced sample was lung tumor tissue. These receptors were collected from a woman aged 35 to 49 with non-small cell lung cancer.

This clonotype was seen only a few times. Sequence at one end of the junction differs from germline and may be a read error. The V call is TRBV11-3, the J call TRBJ2-1; a weak D match, TRBD2 (5 bases). This CDR3 region has 15 residues. Germline CDR1 and CDR2: SGHNT and YENEEA. The CDR3 is CASSLRPGGETGQSF. The CDR3 region has the DNA TGTGCCAGCAGCTTAAGGCCTGGTGGGGAGACTGGGCAGTCCTTC.

J is TRBJ2-1 and V is TRBV5-1, with no clear D. Germline V gene lookup returns CDR1 SGHRS and CDR2 YFSETQ. The CDR3 totals 15 residues. Trimming pared 2 bases from V and 6 bases from J, leaving 15 bases between. CDR3 in amino acids: CASSLGSHHTNEQFF. CDR3 nucleotides: TGCGCCAGCAGCTTAGGTTCGCATCACACCAATGAGCAGTTCTTC.

In regard to this clonotype: The junction does not match germline at one end; this may be a read error. This chain uses TRBV11-2 with TRBJ2-3; D ambiguous. Germline V gene sequence: CDR1 SGHAT, CDR2 FQNNGV. The CDR3 contains 11 residues. The CDR3 bases are TGTGTCAGCAGCTTAATTGACTGGCAGTATTTT. Its translation: CVSSLIDWQYF.

This clonotype was detected only a few times. This chain uses TRBV28 with TRBJ2-3; 10 bases line up with TRBD2. The CDR3 has 15 amino acids. Per the germline V gene, CDR1 is MDHEN and CDR2 is SYDVKM. Trimming at V came to 2 bases and at J to 7 bases, leaving 6 bases not matched to a gene. The CDR3 region has the DNA TGTGCCAGCAGTTTAGAGCGGGGGGGCATAAATACGCAGTATTTT. It encodes CASSLERGGINTQYF.

Note on this clonotype: This CDR3 is missing its conserved last phenylalanine or tryptophan, likely due to a read error. The genes are TRBV6-5 and TRBJ1-2; tentative D call: TRBD1 (5 bases). This CDR3 region has 14 residues. Germline assignment: CDR1 MNHEY and CDR2 SVGAGI. CDR3 sequence: CAGSAAGRGYGYTI. DNA for the CDR3: TGTGCCGGCAGTGCCGCGGGGAGGGGCTATGGCTACACCATA.

The chain couples TRBV6-1 to TRBJ1-4; D uncertain. V lost 11 bases to trimming and J lost 5 bases, with 21 bases between them. Germline lookup yields CDR1 MNHNS and CDR2 SASEGT. This CDR3 has 15 amino acids. CDR3 nucleotides: TGTGCCGGCGGTGAACTTGGGGTCGGGAATGAAAAACTGTTTTTT. Translated: CAGGELGVGNEKLFF.

About this clonotype: One end of the junction is discordant with germline, which a read error may explain. The chain carries TRBV11-2 and TRBJ2-5, with TRBD1 matching over 7 bases. CDR3 length: 18 amino acids. Germline V gene sequence: CDR1 SGHAT, CDR2 FQNNGV. The CDR3 nucleotides read TGTGCCAGCAGTGATAGGAGATCCACCGGGACAGCTCAAGAAACCCAGTACTTC. Translation gives CASSDRRSTGTAQETQYF.

To note about this clonotype: Mismatch with germline at one junction end may stem from a read error. This rearrangement joins TRBV11-3 to TRBJ1-4, with D maybe TRBD1 (5 bases). Germline loops: CDR1 SGHNT, CDR2 YENEEA. The CDR3 extends over 14 amino acids. The CDR3 coding sequence is TGTGTCAACAGAGCCGGGGCAGGGCCTGAAAAACTATTTTTT. Residues: CVNRAGAGPEKLFF.

In this sample, this clonotype turned up a few times. The chain has TRBV20-1 and TRBJ2-7; 8 nucleotides align to TRBD2. CDR1 and CDR2 (germline): DFQATT, SNEGSKA (reference sequence). This CDR3 spans 14 amino acids. After removal of 7 bases from V and 1 base from J, the junction contained 9 bases not matched to a gene. DNA for the CDR3: TGCAGTGTATATCAAGGGACTAGATCCTACGAGCAGTACTTC. Translating it yields CSVYQGTRSYEQYF.

As regards this clonotype: Here the CDR3 omits its conserved ending phenylalanine or tryptophan, so a read error is the likely source. V usage is TRBV29-1 and J usage is TRBJ1-2; TRBD1 aligns across 7 bases. The CDR3 loop spans 14 amino acids. CDR1 and CDR2 (germline): SQVTM, ANQGSEA. The CDR3 region has the DNA TGCAGCGTTCAAACCCAACAGGGGAACTATGTCTACACCATC. It translates to CSVQTQQGNYVYTI.

Comments on this clonotype: A read error may explain this, as a much larger clone is one base away. The chain uses TRBV20-1 and TRBJ2-7, with D possibly TRBD2 on 6 matching bases. The germline V and J ends were trimmed by 0 bases and 2 bases, with 14 bases remaining between them. From germline, CDR1 is DFQATT and CDR2 SNEGSKA (reference sequence). The CDR3 contains 15 residues. The CDR3 protein is CSARDPGGKTYEQYF. Here the CDR3 DNA reads TGCAGTGCTAGAGACCCTGGCGGGAAAACCTACGAGCAGTACTTC.

This clonotype was observed at least ten times. V and J are TRBV24-1 and TRBJ2-1; 10 bases fit TRBD2. V was clipped by 5 bases and J by 4 bases; unmatched bases: 10. Per germline, CDR1 KGHDR and CDR2 SFDVKD. The CDR3 length is 17 residues. CDR3 sequence reads: CATSARPAGGSYNEQFF. DNA for the CDR3: TGTGCCACCAGTGCCCGGCCAGCGGGAGGGTCTTACAATGAGCAGTTCTTC.

In the case of this clonotype: A much larger clone differs from this one at a single base, so this may be a read error. This sequence joins TRBV6-6 and TRBJ2-1; TRBD2 aligns across 9 bases. CDR3 length: 18 residues. The germline gives CDR1 MNHNY, CDR2 SVGAGI (reference sequence). Losses at the gene ends were 0 bases for V and 7 bases for J; bases not matched to a gene: 13. As DNA, the CDR3 is TGTGCCAGCAGTTACTCAAGAGGCGGGGGGGCCTTTCGGAATGAGCAGTTCTTC. Its protein product is CASSYSRGGGAFRNEQFF.

This clonotype was seen at least ten times. The chain uses TRBV30 and TRBJ2-2, with 10 bases fitting TRBD2. CDR1 and CDR2 (germline): GTSNPN, SVGIG (reference sequence). The CDR3 runs 15 residues. The V gene end was trimmed by 3 bases and the J gene end by 1 base; junction bases not matched to a gene: 2. The CDR3 protein is CAWRTSGLNTGELFF. The CDR3 DNA reads TGTGCCTGGAGGACTAGCGGGTTGAACACCGGGGAGCTGTTTTTT. The full variable domain, with the rest looked up from reference TRBV30 and TRBJ2-2, is SQTIHQWPATLVQPVGSPLSLECTVEGTSNPNLYWYRQAAGRGLQLLFYSVGIGQISSEVPQNLSASRPQDRQFILSSKKLLLSDSGFYLCAWRTSGLNTGELFFGEGSRLTVL.

This clonotype was observed at least ten times. The rearrangement joins TRBV28 to TRBJ1-5, with D perhaps TRBD1 (5 bases). The germline CDR1 and CDR2 sequences are MDHEN and SYDVKM. The CDR3 totals 12 residues. V was clipped by 8 bases and J by 6 bases, with 11 bases between them. The CDR3 sequence is CASELTGQPQHF. CDR3 in DNA: TGTGCCAGCGAATTAACAGGTCAGCCCCAGCATTTT.

As concerns this clonotype: The junction does not match germline at one end; this may be a read error. The chain has TRBV5-4 and TRBJ2-3, with D uncertain. This CDR3 comprises 14 residues. Germline CDR1 and CDR2: SGHNT and YYREEE (reference sequence). The CDR3 region has the DNA TGTGCCAGCAACTCTTTATATAGCACAGATATGCAGTATTTT. Residues: CASNSLYSTDMQYF.

About this clonotype: The conserved final phenylalanine or tryptophan is absent from the CDR3, which likely points to a read error. It is unclear where the CDR3 begins or ends on the DNA, so no DNA is shown, and the CDR3 is as TCRdb lists it. The chain links TRBV28 to TRBJ2-5; the table calls TRBD1, which could not be checked here. With termini counted, the CDR3 has 12 amino acids. The germline V gene encodes CDR1 MDHEN and CDR2 SYDVKM. The CDR3 spells CATKGAREAQHL.

This clonotype was observed a handful of times. This sequence may be a read error, since a much larger clone differs from it by one base. The CDR3 end shows no conserved phenylalanine or tryptophan, and so a read error is likely. This chain links TRBV28 with TRBJ1-5; D remains ambiguous. Deletions cut 4 bases from V and 6 bases from J, with 10 bases between. Germline V gene data show CDR1 as MDHEN and CDR2 as SYDVKM. CDR3 length equals 13 residues. CDR3 loop: CASSSTQSQPQHL. The CDR3 DNA reads TGTGCCAGCAGTTCCACCCAGAGTCAGCCCCAGCATTTA.

This clonotype was found a few times. A read error may explain this, as a much larger clone is one base away. V and J are TRBV6-1 and TRBJ2-3; 13 nucleotides align to TRBD2. This CDR3 spans 15 amino acids. The germline gives CDR1 MNHNS, CDR2 SASEGT. The CDR3 region is CVSSELAGGPDTQYF. The CDR3 bases are TGTGTCAGCAGTGAACTAGCGGGAGGGCCAGATACGCAGTATTTT.

In the case of this clonotype: In this CDR3 the conserved last residue, phenylalanine or tryptophan, is missing, so a read error is likely. The chain couples TRBV4-2 to TRBJ1-5; perhaps TRBD1 as D (5 bases). Germline values: CDR1 LGHNA, CDR2 YNFKEQ. The CDR3 is 15 residues long. Trimming shortened V by 0 bases and J by 6 bases, and 12 bases separated the two germline ends. CDR3 DNA: TGTGCCAGCAGCCAAGACGGGGCCGGCATTCAGCCCCAGCATATT. Its protein product is CASSQDGAGIQPQHI.

A remark on this clonotype: This sequence may be a read error, since a much larger clone differs from it by one base. This chain connects TRBV20-1 to TRBJ2-4; D may be TRBD1 (5 bases). Germline CDR1 and CDR2: DFQATT and SNEGSKA (reference sequence). The V gene lost 3 bases and the J gene lost 9 bases, with 36 bases spanning the gap. The CDR3 contains 20 residues. This CDR3 reads CSASLLLQVRVGVIPGIQYF. Written as DNA, the CDR3 is TGCAGTGCTAGTTTGTTGTTACAGGTTCGAGTAGGGGTTATTCCTGGCATTCAGTACTTC.

With respect to this clonotype: One end of the junction does not line up with germline, which may come from a read error. CDR3 DNA: TGTGCCAGCAGCTCGGGACCTATGGGTGAGCAGTTCTTT. This translates into CASSSGPMGEQFF. The V and J genes are TRBV5-4 and TRBJ2-1; the D call may be TRBD1 or TRBD2 (5 bases each). The CDR3 is 13 amino acids. Germline V gene lookup returns CDR1 SGHNT and CDR2 YYREEE (reference sequence).

The table lists this clonotype with a count of one. The gene calls are TRBV20-1 and TRBJ2-7, with 7 nucleotides matching TRBD1. The germline CDR1 and CDR2 sequences are DFQATT and SNEGSKA (reference sequence). V lost 3 bases, J lost 9 bases, and 8 bases stayed unmatched. The CDR3 length is 12 residues. The CDR3 here is CSASKDRFGQYF. CDR3 nucleotide sequence: TGCAGTGCTAGTAAGGACAGGTTCGGGCAGTACTTC.

This clonotype has more than one count but fewer than ten. V gene TRBV6-1 combines with J gene TRBJ2-1; the match to TRBD2 covers 8 bases. The CDR3 runs 16 residues. In germline, CDR1 is MNHNS, CDR2 SASEGT. V gave up 2 bases and J gave up 7 bases; unmatched junction bases: 10. The chain's CDR3 is CASSESIGGGWNEQFF. For the CDR3, the DNA is TGTGCCAGCAGTGAATCTATCGGCGGGGGGTGGAATGAGCAGTTCTTC.

With regard to this clonotype: Mismatch with germline at one junction end may stem from a read error. The chain carries TRBV4-1 and TRBJ2-1, with 11 positions matching TRBD2. Germline CDR1 is MGHRA and CDR2 is YSYEKL. This CDR3 contains 21 residues. CDR3 nucleotides: TGCGTCAGCAGCCAAGAGTTTGAGGGTGCGCTAGCGGGGGGACCGACGGGTGAGCAGTTCTTC. This encodes CVSSQEFEGALAGGPTGEQFF.

As to this clonotype: Just one base apart from a much larger clone, this may be a read error. The genes are TRBV7-8 and TRBJ2-1; no definite D call. The V end lost 0 bases, the J end lost 3 bases, and 9 bases lay between the germline ends. The CDR3 is 15 amino acids. Germline assignment: CDR1 SGHVS and CDR2 FQNEAQ. The CDR3 nucleotides are TGTGCCAGCAGCTTAGCCAGTAGCTTCTACAATGAGCAGTTCTTC. It encodes CASSLASSFYNEQFF.

For this clonotype: A much larger clone lies one base from this, so it may be a read error. This chain joins TRBV7-8 and TRBJ2-3, with 9 bases lining up with TRBD2. This CDR3 spans 17 amino acids. The V gene end was trimmed by 3 bases and the J gene end by 12 bases; junction bases not matched to a gene: 19. Germline values: CDR1 SGHVS, CDR2 FQNEAQ. CDR3 in DNA: TGTGCCAGCAGCTTCGGCGGGACTCGCGGGAGGGGGATAACCCAGTATTTT. This translates into CASSFGGTRGRGITQYF.

Concerning this clonotype: One end of the junction varies from germline; a read error may be responsible. The chain is built from TRBV4-2 and TRBJ2-1, with 8 bases fitting TRBD2. The CDR3 is made up of 16 amino acids. CDR1 LGHNA and CDR2 YNFKEQ come from the germline V gene. The CDR3 region is CASSQDNGRGYNGQFF. The CDR3 coding sequence is TGTGCCAGCAGCCAAGATAACGGGAGGGGATACAATGGGCAGTTCTTC.